The next 11 T cell receptor beta chains were all read from a single sample in a study of shared clonotypes between healthy human individuals. Here immunoSEQ multiplex PCR was the method, and the copy in TCRdb shows in-frame clones only, minus some. The data show about half a million clones, 65% to 85% seen once. The sequenced sample consisted of PBMCs. Every receptor here comes from a woman in her forties in good health. Some clones in this sample may be carry-over from other donors' samples.

The genes are TRBV5-1 and TRBJ1-1; weak D call: TRBD1 (6 bases). Trimming took 0 bases from V and 0 from J, leaving 9 bases between them. Germline assignment: CDR1 SGHRS and CDR2 YFSETQ. The CDR3 is 15 residues long. Written as DNA, the CDR3 is TGCGCCAGCAGCTTGGCCGGGACACTGAACACTGAAGCTTTCTTT. Amino acid sequence: CASSLAGTLNTEAFF.

J is TRBJ1-3 and V is TRBV4-1; maybe TRBD1 (6 bases). This CDR3 has 13 residues. The germline V gene encodes CDR1 MGHRA and CDR2 YSYEKL. With 4 bases removed from V and 7 bases from J, the gap between germline ends came to 11 bases. The CDR3 loop reads CASSLRGGNTIYF. CDR3 sequence (DNA): TGCGCCAGCAGCCTAAGAGGGGGGAACACCATATATTTT.

Notes on this clone: A far more abundant clone sits one base away, making this likely a read error. Other DNA sequences within the sample encode an identical CDR3. The gene calls are TRBV7-2 and TRBJ2-2, with D perhaps TRBD1 (6 bases). The CDR3 is made up of 15 amino acids. The germline V gene encodes CDR1 SGHTA and CDR2 FQGNSA. In DNA form, the CDR3 reads TGCGCCAGCAGCCCCGGGACACCACAGGTCGGGGAGCTGTTTTTT. Residues: CASSPGTPQVGELFF.

This chain joins TRBV5-1 and TRBJ2-7, with D unresolved. V was trimmed by 0 bases and J by 2 bases, leaving 3 bases between them. The CDR3 extends over 12 amino acids. Germline-derived CDR1 and CDR2 are SGHRS and YFSETQ. For the CDR3, the DNA is TGCGCCAGCAGCTTGGCTACCTACGAGCAGTACTTC. Amino acids: CASSLATYEQYF.

This sequence joins TRBV5-1 and TRBJ1-2; maybe TRBD1 (5 bases). CDR1 SGHRS and CDR2 YFSETQ come from the germline V gene. CDR3 length equals 16 residues. Deletions cut 1 base from V and 2 bases from J, with 15 bases between. The CDR3 nucleotides are TGCGCCAGCAGCTTGAGTGAGGGGACGATCAACTATGGCTACACCTTC. Amino acids: CASSLSEGTINYGYTF.

This clone appeared once. The chain combines TRBV4-1 with TRBJ2-7, with 7 bases identical to TRBD2. Germline values: CDR1 MGHRA, CDR2 YSYEKL. V lost 0 bases and J lost 1; bases outside the gene matches: 3. The CDR3 length is 15 residues. CDR3: CASSQEGGVSYEQYF. The CDR3 DNA is TGCGCCAGCAGCCAAGAGGGGGGGGTATCCTACGAGCAGTACTTC.

The V gene is TRBV29-1, the J gene TRBJ2-7; 10 bases fit TRBD1. The CDR3 consists of 13 residues. V gave up 2 bases and J gave up 6 bases; unmatched junction bases: 4. In germline, CDR1 is SQVTM, CDR2 ANQGSEA. The CDR3 loop reads CSVEQRTGGEQYF. DNA of the CDR3: TGCAGCGTTGAACAAAGGACAGGGGGCGAGCAGTACTTC.

This chain joins TRBV4-1 and TRBJ1-2; D gene uncertain. The CDR3 length is 17 residues. The V end was cut by 5 bases, the J end by 4 bases, with 23 bases between. Germline CDR1 is MGHRA and CDR2 is YSYEKL. The CDR3 reads CASSRSIDAGLGYGYTF. The DNA of the CDR3 is TGCGCCAGCAGCAGGAGCATAGACGCCGGGCTGGGCTATGGCTACACCTTC.

The CDR3 sequence: CASSYGGSGTDTQYF. CDR3 nucleotides: TGTGCCAGCAGCTACGGAGGGAGTGGGACAGATACGCAGTATTTT. This chain uses TRBV7-2 with TRBJ2-3, with D possibly TRBD2 on 6 matching bases. The V end was cut by 4 bases, the J end by 3 bases, with 14 bases between. The CDR3 spans 15 residues. CDR1 SGHTA and CDR2 FQGNSA come from the germline V gene.

This clone has ten or more counts. The V gene is TRBV5-1, the J gene TRBJ2-5, with 10 bases identical to TRBD1. The CDR3 loop spans 15 amino acids. V lost 4 bases and J lost 3; bases outside the gene matches: 6. Germline V gene lookup returns CDR1 SGHRS and CDR2 YFSETQ. CDR3 protein: CASSVSTGGEETQYF. CDR3 in DNA: TGCGCCAGCAGCGTCTCGACAGGGGGCGAAGAGACCCAGTACTTC.

The sample holds a few counts of this clone. V usage is TRBV6-5 and J usage is TRBJ2-4, with D hard to call. The V gene's germline CDR1 is MNHEY and CDR2 SVGAGI. The CDR3 is 12 amino acids. DNA for the CDR3: TGTGGATTGGGATTTGGGAAAAACATTCAGTACTTC. Translation: CGLGFGKNIQYF.